A selection of T cell receptor beta chains follows, all from one sample in a study of T cell clones after liver transplantation. TCRdb's copy holds only in-frame clones and misses some; the assay was immunoSEQ multiplex PCR. The profile covers about 71,000 clones, with 80% appearing a single time and about 0.79% taken by the ten largest. Material: CD4+ T cells from blood, obtained 12 months after liver transplant. These receptors all come from a human patient who received a liver transplant. Some of these T cells may belong to the graft donor. Each CDR3 is given with its conserved first and last residue. The D gene is left open where the match is weak. Clone size is shown for a subset of rows, as once, few, many or a class of expanded clone.

j_gene | d_gene | v_gene | abundance | CDR3nt | CDR3aa
TRBJ1-1 | - | TRBV2 | - | TGTGCCAGCAGTGGAGAGTTGTACACTGAAGCTTTCTTT | CASSGELYTEAFF
TRBJ2-3 | TRBD2 | TRBV2 | - | TGTGCCAGCAGTGATGGAGGACTAGCTGGAGATACGCAGTATTTT | CASSDGGLAGDTQYF
TRBJ1-2 | - | TRBV15 | - | TGTGCCACCAGCAGAGAGGGCGGAAGTAACTATGGCTACACCTTC | CATSREGGSNYGYTF
TRBJ2-2 | - | TRBV7-6 | - | TGTGCCAGCAGCTTGTTCCAGGGTAACACCGGGGAGCTGTTTTTT | CASSLFQGNTGELFF
TRBJ2-1 | TRBD2 | TRBV6-1 | - | TGTGCCAGCAGTGGGAAAGCTAGCGGGGACTACAATGAGCAGTTCTTC | CASSGKASGDYNEQFF
TRBJ2-1 | TRBD2 | TRBV5-1 | - | TGCGCCAGCAGCACGGGACTAGCGGGCCGCTTTTGGGAGCAGTTCTTC | CASSTGLAGRFWEQFF
TRBJ2-1 | - | TRBV27 | - | TGTGCCAGCAGCCCCAACAAGCAACTGTCGCAGTTCTTC | CASSPNKQLSQFF
TRBJ1-5 | - | TRBV28 | - | TGTGCCGCCCGCCGACAGACCAATCAGCCCCAGCATTTT | CAARRQTNQPQHF
TRBJ2-2 | - | TRBV29-1 | - | TGCAGCGTGGGGGGGCGAGGTAACACCGGGGAGCTGTTTTTT | CSVGGRGNTGELFF
TRBJ2-3 | - | TRBV5-5 | - | TGTGCCAGCATCACAGCAGATACGCAGTATTTT | CASITADTQYF
TRBJ2-7 | - | TRBV5-8 | - | TGTGCCAGCAGCATTACCGGGAGCCGTGGCGAGCAGTACTTC | CASSITGSRGEQYF
TRBJ1-1 | - | TRBV19 | few | TGTGCCAGTAGGACGGGCGCCGTAGATGAAGCTTTCTTT | CASRTGAVDEAFF
TRBJ2-3 | - | TRBV4-1 | few | TGCGCCAGCAGCCAGTCCGGGACTCCGGCAGGGGATACGCAGTATTTT | CASSQSGTPAGDTQYF
TRBJ2-1 | - | TRBV4-1 | - | TGCGCCAGCAGCCAGCACAAAAGTGAGCAGTTCTTC | CASSQHKSEQFF
TRBJ2-7 | TRBD1 | TRBV11-2 | - | TGTGCCAGCAGCTTAGAAGGACAGGGGACCTACGAGCAGTACTTC | CASSLEGQGTYEQYF
TRBJ2-7 | - | TRBV4-3 | - | TGCGCCAGCAGCCAGATGAGGGCTTCCTACGAGCAGTACTTC | CASSQMRASYEQYF
TRBJ2-7 | - | TRBV18 | - | TGTGCCAGCTCACCAAGACAGTCCTTCTACGAGCAGTACTTC | CASSPRQSFYEQYF
TRBJ1-3 | - | TRBV28 | once | TGTGCCATAACTTCCAGCTCTGGAAACACCATATATTTT | CAITSSSGNTIYF